This TCR beta chain was profiled in a study of CD8+ T cells in alopecia areata. Study conclusions and caveats: Scalp clonality and expanded CD8+ clones among the top 100 fell significantly with tofacitinib. Clonality was higher in lesional than normal scalp, especially in alopecia totalis/universalis.

This clone was seen only a few times. Its specificity is unknown. Reverse transcription of extracted RNA yielded cDNA, which provided the sequencing template. Profiling relied on immunoSEQ multiplex PCR, and the TCRdb table lists in-frame clones only, not all of them. The table includes tens of thousands of clones, about 71% detected once. Noted treatment: oral pan-JAK inhibitor, 5-10 mg twice daily. Germline V CDR1 and CDR2: SQVTM, ANQGSEA. This CDR3 contains 14 residues. The J segment lost 7 bases and the V segment lost 7 bases, leaving 10 bases of the junction unmatched. The sequence was obtained from a human donor with alopecia areata. The chain is built from TRBV29-1 and TRBJ2-1; 10 nucleotides agree with TRBD2. This sample comprised CD8+ T cells sorted from blood, obtained at approximately week 42, from a patient treated with tofacitinib. The DNA of the CDR3 is TGCAGCGCCTCAAGCGGGGGGGCAGGGAATGAGCAGTTCTTC. Translating it yields CSASSGGAGNEQFF.